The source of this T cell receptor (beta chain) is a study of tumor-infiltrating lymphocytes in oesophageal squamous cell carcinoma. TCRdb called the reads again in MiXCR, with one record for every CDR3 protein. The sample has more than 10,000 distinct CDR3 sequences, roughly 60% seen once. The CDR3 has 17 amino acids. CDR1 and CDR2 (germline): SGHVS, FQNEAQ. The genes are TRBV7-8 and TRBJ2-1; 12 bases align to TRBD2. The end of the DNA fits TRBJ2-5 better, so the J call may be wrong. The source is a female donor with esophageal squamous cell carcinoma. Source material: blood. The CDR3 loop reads CASSLRPSGGAGETQYF. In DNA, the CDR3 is TGTGCCAGCAGCTTAAGGCCTAGCGGGGGGGCCGGGGAGACCCAGTACTTC.